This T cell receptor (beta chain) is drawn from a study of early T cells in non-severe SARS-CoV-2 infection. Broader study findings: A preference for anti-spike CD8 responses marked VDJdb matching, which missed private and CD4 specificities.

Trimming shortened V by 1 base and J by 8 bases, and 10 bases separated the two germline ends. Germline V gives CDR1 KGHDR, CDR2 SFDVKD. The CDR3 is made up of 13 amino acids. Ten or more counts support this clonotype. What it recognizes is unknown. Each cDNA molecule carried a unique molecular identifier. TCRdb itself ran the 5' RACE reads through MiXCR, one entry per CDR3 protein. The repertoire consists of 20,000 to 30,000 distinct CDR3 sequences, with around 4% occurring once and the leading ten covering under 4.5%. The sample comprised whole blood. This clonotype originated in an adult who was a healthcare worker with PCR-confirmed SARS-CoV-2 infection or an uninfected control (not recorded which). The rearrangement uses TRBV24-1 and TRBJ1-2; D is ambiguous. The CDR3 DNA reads TGTGCCACCAGTGATTTCGGCAGCTACGGCTACACCTTC. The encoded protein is CATSDFGSYGYTF.